A single sample gave rise to the 28 T cell receptor beta chains below, sequenced in a study of CD8 T cells in cerebrospinal fluid in Alzheimer's disease. TCRdb derives one entry per CDR3 protein from the 10x single-cell sequencing reads, leaving out DNA. The table counts around 1,300 distinct CDR3 sequences; over 9.5% lies in the top ten. The sample was cerebrospinal fluid. The receptors were gathered from a human donor with mild cognitive impairment.

This clonotype is called medium-sized based on its frequency. The chain uses TRBV2 and TRBJ1-6; TCRdb designates TRBD1, a call that cannot be tested without DNA. The germline V gene encodes CDR1 SNHLY and CDR2 FYNNEI. This CDR3 comprises 15 residues. This CDR3 is CASSQDRGVNSPLHF. Based on the CDR3 plus reference TRBV2 and TRBJ1-6, the full variable domain is EPEVTQTPSHQVTQMGQEVILRCVPISNHLYFYWYRQILGQKVEFLVSFYNNEISEKSEIFDDQFSVERPDGSNFTLKIRSTKLEDSAMYFCASSQDRGVNSPLHFGNGTRLTVT.

This clonotype shows up as large (0.1 to 1%) by frequency. This CDR3 is CASSQDRGPSRVQFF. The chain carries TRBV7-8 and TRBJ2-1; TCRdb reports TRBD1, a call that lacks DNA to check it against. The CDR3 spans 15 residues. Germline lookup yields CDR1 SGHVS and CDR2 FQNEAQ.

By frequency, this clonotype registers medium-sized (0.01 to 0.1%). The chain recombines TRBV14 with TRBJ2-1. This CDR3 comprises 14 residues. Germline CDR1 reads SGHDN; CDR2 reads FVKESK. CDR3 sequence reads: CASSPMSGYNEQFF.

Frequency places this clonotype as large. The chain uses TRBV5-6 and TRBJ1-2. The CDR3 is made up of 14 amino acids. The germline V gene has CDR1 SGHDT and CDR2 YYEEEE. CDR3 region: CASSPPTQSYGYTF. Full variable domain (remainder filled in from reference TRBV5-6 and TRBJ1-2): DAGVTQSPTHLIKTRGQQVTLRCSPKSGHDTVSWYQQALGQGPQFIFQYYEEEERQRGNFPDRFSGHQFPNYSSELNVNALLLGDSALYLCASSPPTQSYGYTFGSGTRLTVV.

This clonotype is labeled medium-sized based on frequency. The rearrangement links TRBV5-4 to TRBJ1-1; TCRdb names TRBD1, which stays unverified in the absence of DNA. CDR1 is SGHNT, CDR2 YYREEE, per germline (reference sequence). The CDR3 has 13 residues. The CDR3 protein is CASSPKPGGEAFF. The full variable domain, rest sourced from reference TRBV5-4 and TRBJ1-1, is ETGVTQSPTHLIKTRGQQVTLRCSSQSGHNTVSWYQQALGQGPQFIFQYYREEENGRGNFPPRFSGLQFPNYSSELNVNALELDDSALYLCASSPKPGGEAFFGQGTRLTVV.

Measured by frequency, this clonotype is medium-sized (0.01 to 0.1%). The V and J genes are TRBV5-1 and TRBJ2-3. Germline V gene sequence: CDR1 SGHRS, CDR2 YFSETQ. CDR3 length: 14 amino acids. CDR3 sequence reads: CASSVGTATDTQYF.

This clonotype is classed as medium-sized (0.01 to 0.1%) by frequency. This chain uses TRBV28 with TRBJ1-5; checking the TCRdb D call of TRBD1 is not possible without DNA. The CDR3 has 13 residues. Germline CDR1 reads MDHEN; CDR2 reads SYDVKM. The CDR3 protein is CASQLGGNQPQHF.

The J gene is TRBJ2-2, the V gene TRBV3-1; no DNA is available, so the TRBD1 call from TCRdb remains unchecked. Germline values: CDR1 LGHDT, CDR2 YNNKEL (reference sequence). The CDR3 sequence is 15 residues long. CDR3 region: CASSQRTGRHGELFF.

This clonotype is classed as medium-sized (0.01 to 0.1%) by frequency. The chain links TRBV4-2 to TRBJ2-5; lacking DNA, the TRBD2 call made by TCRdb goes unchecked. This CDR3 has 16 amino acids. In germline, CDR1 is LGHNA, CDR2 YNFKEQ. CDR3 sequence: CASSTLAGGSEETQYF.

This clonotype is labeled medium-sized based on frequency. The chain combines TRBV5-1 with TRBJ2-1; the D call of TRBD1 rests on TCRdb alone, since no DNA is present to check it. The CDR3 is 15 residues long. The germline V gene encodes CDR1 SGHRS and CDR2 YFSETQ. CDR3 sequence reads: CASRIFQGIYNEQFF.

Frequency places this clonotype as large. The V call is TRBV5-1, the J call TRBJ2-2; checking the TCRdb D call of TRBD1 is not possible without DNA. Per germline, CDR1 SGHRS and CDR2 YFSETQ. This CDR3 is built from 15 residues. CDR3 amino acids: CASSLGDSNTGELFF.

Considering frequency, this clonotype is medium-sized. The chain is built from TRBV16 and TRBJ1-6; absent DNA, TCRdb's TRBD1 call cannot be checked. This CDR3 is 19 amino acids long. Per the germline V gene, CDR1 is KGHSY and CDR2 is FQNENV. The CDR3 protein is CASSQYPPDTGRGGGGLHF. Supplemented by reference TRBV16 and TRBJ1-6, the full variable domain reads GEEVAQTPKHLVRGEGQKAKLYCAPIKGHSYVFWYQQVLKNEFKFLISFQNENVFDETGMPKERFSAKCLPNSPCSLEIQATKLEDSAVYFCASSQYPPDTGRGGGGLHFGNGTRLTVT.

This clonotype ranks as medium-sized in terms of frequency. The chain couples TRBV2 to TRBJ1-4. Germline loops: CDR1 SNHLY, CDR2 FYNNEI. This CDR3 spans 11 amino acids. The chain's CDR3 is CASSEYEKLFF.

The chain employs TRBV16 and TRBJ1-6; as DNA is missing, the TRBD1 call by TCRdb cannot be tested. Per the germline V gene, CDR1 is KGHSY and CDR2 is FQNENV. This CDR3 region has 17 residues. This CDR3 is CASSRADTSSYNSPLHF.

This chain connects TRBV11-3 to TRBJ2-1. CDR3 length: 13 residues. Germline CDR1 SGHNT, CDR2 YENEEA. This CDR3 is CASSVADYNEQFF.

This clonotype is medium-sized by frequency. V gene TRBV27 combines with J gene TRBJ2-3. This CDR3 has 14 amino acids. The germline CDR1 and CDR2 sequences are MNHEY and SMNVEV (reference sequence). The chain's CDR3 is CASSFAGKPDTQYF.

Its frequency marks this clonotype as medium-sized. The rearrangement links TRBV5-4 to TRBJ1-1; TCRdb's D call of TRBD1 is untestable without DNA. Germline CDR1 reads SGHNT; CDR2 reads YYREEE (reference sequence). The CDR3 contains 15 residues. The CDR3: CASSVQGLGNTEAFF.

Considering frequency, this clonotype is large (0.1 to 1%). This chain links TRBV7-8 with TRBJ1-1. Germline assignment: CDR1 SGHVS and CDR2 FQNEAQ. This CDR3 comprises 12 residues. This chain's CDR3 is CASSLRGRRAFF.

This sequence joins TRBV5-1 and TRBJ2-5; TCRdb picks TRBD1, but there is no DNA to check that call. This CDR3 has 14 amino acids. The germline V gene encodes CDR1 SGHRS and CDR2 YFSETQ. The CDR3 sequence: CASSLQGALETQYF.

This clonotype registers medium-sized by frequency. The chain is built from TRBV9 and TRBJ2-3. The CDR3 spans 16 residues. Germline values: CDR1 SGDLS, CDR2 YYNGEE. CDR3 amino acids: CASSVSAGQSTDTQYF.

By frequency, this clonotype registers medium-sized. This chain uses TRBV27 with TRBJ1-4; TCRdb selects TRBD1, and the lack of DNA leaves this call unchecked. The CDR3 length is 19 residues. Germline CDR1 is MNHEY and CDR2 is SMNVEV (reference sequence). This CDR3 is CASSPFILDRVATNEKLFF.

This clonotype shows up as hyperexpanded by frequency. The genes are TRBV11-2 and TRBJ2-1; TCRdb's D call of TRBD2 is untestable without DNA. Germline V gene data show CDR1 as SGHAT and CDR2 as FQNNGV. The CDR3 runs 15 residues. The CDR3 here is CASSQGGTSGGEQFF.

This clonotype is classed as medium-sized (0.01 to 0.1%) by frequency. The J gene is TRBJ1-5, the V gene TRBV7-6; the TCRdb call, TRBD1, lacks DNA for checking. CDR1 is SGHVS, CDR2 FNYEAQ, per germline. The length of the CDR3 is 14 residues. The CDR3 spells CASSATGGNQPQHF.

This clonotype is deemed medium-sized by its frequency. J is TRBJ2-5 and V is TRBV5-4; TCRdb's assignment of TRBD2 cannot be checked, as there is no DNA. This CDR3 has 14 residues. Germline loops: CDR1 SGHNT, CDR2 YYREEE (reference sequence). The CDR3 sequence is CASSPARRYETQYF.

This clonotype counts as medium-sized (0.01 to 0.1%) by frequency. The genes are TRBV19 and TRBJ2-1; TCRdb gives TRBD1 as the D gene, but with no DNA this cannot be confirmed. CDR1 and CDR2 (germline): LNHDA, SQIVND (reference sequence). This CDR3 is built from 13 residues. CDR3 sequence reads: CASMAPGSWEQFF.

By frequency, this clonotype is medium-sized. The J gene is TRBJ1-3, the V gene TRBV6-5. The germline V gene encodes CDR1 MNHEY and CDR2 SVGAGI. The CDR3 sequence is 16 residues long. CDR3: CASSYSRASSGNTIYF.

By frequency, this clonotype is medium-sized. This chain links TRBV19 with TRBJ1-1; with no DNA, the TCRdb D assignment of TRBD1 cannot be verified. The CDR3 has 15 residues. Looked up from germline, CDR1 is LNHDA and CDR2 is SQIVND (reference sequence). This chain's CDR3 is CASTPGQLMNTEAFF. The full variable domain, in which reference TRBV19 and TRBJ1-1 provide the parts outside the CDR3, is DGGITQSPKYLFRKEGQNVTLSCEQNLNHDAMYWYRQDPGQGLRLIYYSQIVNDFQKGDIAEGYSVSREKKESFPLTVTSAQKNPTAFYLCASTPGQLMNTEAFFGQGTRLTVV.

Frequency places this clonotype as large (0.1 to 1%). V gene TRBV4-3 combines with J gene TRBJ1-6. The CDR3 length is 17 residues. CDR1 is LGHNA, CDR2 YSLEER, per germline. The CDR3 here is CASSPSTVGSYNSPLHF.